Listed below are T cell receptor beta chains from one sample, sequenced in a study of CD8 T cells in Susac syndrome. TCRdb reanalysed the immunoSEQ multiplex PCR reads using MiXCR and keeps one entry per CDR3 protein. The sample records some 200,000 distinct CDR3 sequences, around 95% being singletons. Source material: CD4+ T cells from PBMCs. All receptors come from a human donor with Susac syndrome. Both conserved end residues are part of each CDR3. The order of the fields is clone size, J gene, CDR3 length, V gene, D gene, CDR3 DNA, CDR3 protein. The D gene is left open where the match is weak. Clone sizes are given selectively: once, few, many, or a class where the clone is expanded.

clone size: .; J gene: TRBJ1-2; CDR3 length: 14; V gene: TRBV27; D gene: .; CDR3 DNA: TGTGCCAGCAGTCTCCGGGCGACGTCCTATGGCTACACCTTC; CDR3 protein: CASSLRATSYGYTF
clone size: once; J gene: TRBJ2-1; CDR3 length: 16; V gene: TRBV3-1; D gene: TRBD2; CDR3 DNA: TGTGCCAGCAGCCAAGCGGGGGGGGTTGCTTACAATGAGCAGTTCTTC; CDR3 protein: CASSQAGGVAYNEQFF
clone size: .; J gene: TRBJ1-5; CDR3 length: 12; V gene: TRBV29-1; D gene: TRBD1; CDR3 DNA: TGCAGCGTATCAGGGGGTAATCAGCCCCAGCATTTT; CDR3 protein: CSVSGGNQPQHF
clone size: .; J gene: TRBJ2-3; CDR3 length: 14; V gene: TRBV5-8; D gene: .; CDR3 DNA: TGTGCCAGCAGGCGCGGCGGATTCACAGATACGCAGTATTTT; CDR3 protein: CASRRGGFTDTQYF
clone size: .; J gene: TRBJ1-6; CDR3 length: 13; V gene: TRBV28; D gene: TRBD1; CDR3 DNA: TGTGCCAGCAGTTTAAGGGGGCGATCACCCCTCCACTTT; CDR3 protein: CASSLRGRSPLHF
clone size: .; J gene: TRBJ2-7; CDR3 length: 13; V gene: TRBV29-1; D gene: .; CDR3 DNA: TGCAGCGTCTCAATAGCTGCTCCCTACGAGCAGTACTTC; CDR3 protein: CSVSIAAPYEQYF
clone size: .; J gene: TRBJ1-6; CDR3 length: 15; V gene: TRBV2; D gene: .; CDR3 DNA: TGTGCCAGCAGTGAGACAGGCTCCTATAATTCACCCCTCCACTTT; CDR3 protein: CASSETGSYNSPLHF
clone size: .; J gene: TRBJ2-7; CDR3 length: 15; V gene: TRBV9; D gene: .; CDR3 DNA: TGTGCCAGCAGCGTAGATACAGGGAATCCCTACGAGCAGTACTTC; CDR3 protein: CASSVDTGNPYEQYF
clone size: .; J gene: TRBJ2-5; CDR3 length: 13; V gene: TRBV5-1; D gene: .; CDR3 DNA: TGCGCCAGCAGCGACCAGCTCGGGGAGACCCAGTACTTC; CDR3 protein: CASSDQLGETQYF
clone size: .; J gene: TRBJ2-3; CDR3 length: 16; V gene: TRBV5-4; D gene: TRBD1; CDR3 DNA: TGTGCCAGCAGTTTTTGGCTGGAACAGGGGAGAGATACGCAGTATTTT; CDR3 protein: CASSFWLEQGRDTQYF
clone size: .; J gene: TRBJ2-1; CDR3 length: 15; V gene: TRBV27; D gene: TRBD2; CDR3 DNA: TGTGCCAGCAGTCTAGCGGGGCTGACCTACAATGAGCAGTTCTTC; CDR3 protein: CASSLAGLTYNEQFF
clone size: .; J gene: TRBJ2-2; CDR3 length: 17; V gene: TRBV29-1; D gene: .; CDR3 DNA: TGCAGCGTTGAAGATGGATCGGGGAAAACGAACACCGGGGAGCTGTTTTTT; CDR3 protein: CSVEDGSGKTNTGELFF
clone size: .; J gene: TRBJ1-1; CDR3 length: 13; V gene: TRBV15; D gene: .; CDR3 DNA: TGTGCCACCAGCGAAACAGGGTGGACTGAAGCTTTCTTT; CDR3 protein: CATSETGWTEAFF
clone size: .; J gene: TRBJ1-2; CDR3 length: 13; V gene: TRBV7-6; D gene: .; CDR3 DNA: TGTGCCAGCAGCTCGACAGCTAACTATGGCTACACCTTC; CDR3 protein: CASSSTANYGYTF
clone size: once; J gene: TRBJ2-5; CDR3 length: 16; V gene: TRBV6-2/TRBV6-3; D gene: TRBD2; CDR3 DNA: TGTGCCAGCAGTTTTCAGCCAGCGGGGGGGCATGAGACCCAGTACTTC; CDR3 protein: CASSFQPAGGHETQYF
clone size: .; J gene: TRBJ1-2; CDR3 length: 15; V gene: TRBV27; D gene: TRBD1; CDR3 DNA: TGTGCCAGCAGTTTCCGGACAGGAGACAACTATGGCTACACCTTC; CDR3 protein: CASSFRTGDNYGYTF
clone size: .; J gene: TRBJ2-3; CDR3 length: 12; V gene: TRBV27; D gene: .; CDR3 DNA: TGTGCCAGCAGTCATAGGGGGGACCTGCAGTATTTT; CDR3 protein: CASSHRGDLQYF
clone size: .; J gene: TRBJ2-5; CDR3 length: 14; V gene: TRBV19; D gene: .; CDR3 DNA: TGTGCCAGTAGTAGGGGGACGTACCAAGAGACCCAGTACTTC; CDR3 protein: CASSRGTYQETQYF
clone size: .; J gene: TRBJ2-7; CDR3 length: 12; V gene: TRBV20-1; D gene: .; CDR3 DNA: TGCAGTGCTAGAGTCAGGATTTACGAGCAGTACTTC; CDR3 protein: CSARVRIYEQYF
clone size: .; J gene: TRBJ2-3; CDR3 length: 12; V gene: TRBV27; D gene: TRBD1; CDR3 DNA: TGTGCCAGCAGGTCAGGGGGAGATACGCAGTATTTT; CDR3 protein: CASRSGGDTQYF
clone size: .; J gene: TRBJ2-5; CDR3 length: 15; V gene: TRBV5-1; D gene: .; CDR3 DNA: TGCGCCAGCAGCTTGGGCCGGGGGCGAGAAGAGACCCAGTACTTC; CDR3 protein: CASSLGRGREETQYF
clone size: once; J gene: TRBJ2-2; CDR3 length: 14; V gene: TRBV7-3; D gene: .; CDR3 DNA: TGTGCCAGCACCCCCGGGCCCACCACCGGGGAGCTGTTTTTT; CDR3 protein: CASTPGPTTGELFF
clone size: .; J gene: TRBJ2-7; CDR3 length: 13; V gene: TRBV5-1; D gene: .; CDR3 DNA: TGCGCCAGCAGCGGACAAACATCCTACGAGCAGTACTTC; CDR3 protein: CASSGQTSYEQYF
clone size: .; J gene: TRBJ2-5; CDR3 length: 14; V gene: TRBV29-1; D gene: TRBD1; CDR3 DNA: TGCAGCGTCGCTTTCACAGGGGTTGGACAGACCCAGTACTTC; CDR3 protein: CSVAFTGVGQTQYF
clone size: .; J gene: TRBJ2-7; CDR3 length: 14; V gene: TRBV15; D gene: .; CDR3 DNA: TGTGCCACCAGCAGAGATGCCGGGACCTACGAGCAGTACTTC; CDR3 protein: CATSRDAGTYEQYF
clone size: .; J gene: TRBJ2-1; CDR3 length: 14; V gene: TRBV27; D gene: .; CDR3 DNA: TGTGCCAGCAGTCCTGGACAGCATGACAATGAGCAGTTCTTC; CDR3 protein: CASSPGQHDNEQFF
clone size: .; J gene: TRBJ1-1; CDR3 length: 15; V gene: TRBV5-1; D gene: .; CDR3 DNA: TGCGCCAGCAGCTTGGCAGGACAGTTGAACACTGAAGCTTTCTTT; CDR3 protein: CASSLAGQLNTEAFF
clone size: .; J gene: TRBJ1-2; CDR3 length: 14; V gene: TRBV10-2; D gene: TRBD1; CDR3 DNA: TGCGCCAGCAGTCCGTACCAGGGGGCAGGCGGCTACACCTTC; CDR3 protein: CASSPYQGAGGYTF
clone size: .; J gene: TRBJ1-1; CDR3 length: 13; V gene: TRBV7-3; D gene: .; CDR3 DNA: TGTGCCAGCAGCTTAATGGTGAACACTGAAGCTTTCTTT; CDR3 protein: CASSLMVNTEAFF
clone size: .; J gene: TRBJ1-1; CDR3 length: 17; V gene: TRBV20-1; D gene: TRBD1; CDR3 DNA: TGCAGTGCTACCCCCTGGGACAGGGGGCGTGAGGGCACTGAAGCTTTCTTT; CDR3 protein: CSATPWDRGREGTEAFF
clone size: .; J gene: TRBJ1-2; CDR3 length: 13; V gene: TRBV30; D gene: .; CDR3 DNA: TGTGCCTGGAGTATTGCCGCGTCCTATGGCTACACCTTC; CDR3 protein: CAWSIAASYGYTF
clone size: .; J gene: TRBJ2-5; CDR3 length: 12; V gene: TRBV29-1; D gene: .; CDR3 DNA: TGCAGCTTCGCTGAACTAGGGGAGACCCAGTACTTC; CDR3 protein: CSFAELGETQYF
clone size: .; J gene: TRBJ2-1; CDR3 length: 15; V gene: TRBV5-6; D gene: .; CDR3 DNA: TGTGCCAGCAGCGAACAGGGTGGACCCTACAATGAGCAGTTCTTC; CDR3 protein: CASSEQGGPYNEQFF
clone size: .; J gene: TRBJ2-1; CDR3 length: 14; V gene: TRBV7-6; D gene: .; CDR3 DNA: TGTGCCAGCAGCCCAAGTCGCGTGTACAATGAGCAGTTCTTC; CDR3 protein: CASSPSRVYNEQFF
clone size: .; J gene: TRBJ1-6; CDR3 length: 14; V gene: TRBV25-1; D gene: .; CDR3 DNA: TGTGCCAGCGGATGGACGGCGCATAATTCACCCCTCCACTTT; CDR3 protein: CASGWTAHNSPLHF
clone size: once; J gene: TRBJ2-3; CDR3 length: 15; V gene: TRBV7-3; D gene: .; CDR3 DNA: TGTGCCAGCAGCCCACACAGCCAGGGTTCAGGTACGCAGTATTTT; CDR3 protein: CASSPHSQGSGTQYF
clone size: .; J gene: TRBJ2-7; CDR3 length: 14; V gene: TRBV29-1; D gene: TRBD2; CDR3 DNA: TGCAGCGCCGGTGGGGCGGGGGGCCCTTACGAGCAGTACTTC; CDR3 protein: CSAGGAGGPYEQYF
clone size: .; J gene: TRBJ1-6; CDR3 length: 15; V gene: TRBV14; D gene: .; CDR3 DNA: TGTGCCAGCAGCCACCCCGGGACCTATAATTCACCCCTCCACTTT; CDR3 protein: CASSHPGTYNSPLHF
clone size: .; J gene: TRBJ1-2; CDR3 length: 16; V gene: TRBV2; D gene: .; CDR3 DNA: TGTGCCAGCAGGGAAGACCCTTGGCAGGGGCCTTCTGGCTACACCTTC; CDR3 protein: CASREDPWQGPSGYTF
clone size: .; J gene: TRBJ1-1; CDR3 length: 17; V gene: TRBV7-6; D gene: TRBD1; CDR3 DNA: TGTGCCAGCAGCTTAGCCGTACTGACAGGGAGGAGTACTGAAGCTTTCTTT; CDR3 protein: CASSLAVLTGRSTEAFF
clone size: .; J gene: TRBJ2-5; CDR3 length: 16; V gene: TRBV12-3/TRBV12-4; D gene: .; CDR3 DNA: TGTGCCAGCAGTCCCGACCGCCGGCTAACAAAGTGGGCCCAGTACTTC; CDR3 protein: CASSPDRRLTKWAQYF
clone size: .; J gene: TRBJ1-3; CDR3 length: 14; V gene: TRBV11-1; D gene: .; CDR3 DNA: TGTGCCAGCAGCTTCATGGGGGCTGGAAACACCATATATTTT; CDR3 protein: CASSFMGAGNTIYF
clone size: .; J gene: TRBJ2-3; CDR3 length: 12; V gene: TRBV20-1; D gene: .; CDR3 DNA: TGCAGTGCCCCGCCGGCCACAGATACGCAGTATTTT; CDR3 protein: CSAPPATDTQYF
clone size: .; J gene: TRBJ1-5; CDR3 length: 13; V gene: TRBV7-2; D gene: .; CDR3 DNA: TGTGCCAGCAGCCCAACCCTACAGGGCAGCCAGCATTTT; CDR3 protein: CASSPTLQGSQHF
clone size: .; J gene: TRBJ1-1; CDR3 length: 15; V gene: TRBV4-2; D gene: .; CDR3 DNA: TGTGCCAGCAGCCAAGATGCGAACAGGGCCTTTGAAGCTTTCTTT; CDR3 protein: CASSQDANRAFEAFF
clone size: .; J gene: TRBJ2-2; CDR3 length: 14; V gene: TRBV29-1; D gene: TRBD1; CDR3 DNA: TGCAGCGTAACAGGGGGCCGACACACCGGGGAGCTGTTTTTT; CDR3 protein: CSVTGGRHTGELFF
clone size: .; J gene: TRBJ2-7; CDR3 length: 11; V gene: TRBV30; D gene: .; CDR3 DNA: TGTGCCTGGAGTGCCGGAGGGGGGCCCTACTTC; CDR3 protein: CAWSAGGGPYF
clone size: .; J gene: TRBJ2-7; CDR3 length: 16; V gene: TRBV4-2; D gene: .; CDR3 DNA: TGTGCCAGCAGCCCCTCCGGGACGGCATATACCTACGAGCAGTACTTC; CDR3 protein: CASSPSGTAYTYEQYF
clone size: .; J gene: TRBJ2-7; CDR3 length: 11; V gene: TRBV6-5; D gene: .; CDR3 DNA: TGTGCCAGCAGTACGCCGGGGAAGCAGTACTTC; CDR3 protein: CASSTPGKQYF
clone size: .; J gene: TRBJ2-2; CDR3 length: 14; V gene: TRBV7-7; D gene: .; CDR3 DNA: TGTGCTAGCAGCCCGGGGCGGGGTGCCGGGGAGCTGTTTTTT; CDR3 protein: CASSPGRGAGELFF
clone size: .; J gene: TRBJ1-2; CDR3 length: 15; V gene: TRBV7-9; D gene: TRBD1; CDR3 DNA: TGTGCCAGCATCCCATCCGGACAGGGAGGAAATGGCTACACCTTC; CDR3 protein: CASIPSGQGGNGYTF
clone size: .; J gene: TRBJ1-1; CDR3 length: 14; V gene: TRBV30; D gene: TRBD1; CDR3 DNA: TGTGCCTGGCGTCCCGGGACAGGAAACACTGAAGCTTTCTTT; CDR3 protein: CAWRPGTGNTEAFF
clone size: .; J gene: TRBJ1-1; CDR3 length: 14; V gene: TRBV4-3; D gene: .; CDR3 DNA: TGCGCCAGCAGCCAAGAACGCCAGAACACTGAAGCTTTCTTT; CDR3 protein: CASSQERQNTEAFF
clone size: .; J gene: TRBJ1-1; CDR3 length: 16; V gene: TRBV27; D gene: TRBD1; CDR3 DNA: TGTGCCAGCAGCCCGGGACAGGGAAGTGGGGTCACTGAAGCTTTCTTT; CDR3 protein: CASSPGQGSGVTEAFF
clone size: .; J gene: TRBJ1-4; CDR3 length: 11; V gene: TRBV6-2/TRBV6-3; D gene: .; CDR3 DNA: TGTGCCAGCTTTACGAGGGAAAAACTGTTTTTT; CDR3 protein: CASFTREKLFF
clone size: .; J gene: TRBJ2-4; CDR3 length: 15; V gene: TRBV5-5; D gene: TRBD1; CDR3 DNA: TGTGCCAGCAGCTTGGGACAGGGGGCGCAAAACATTCAGTACTTC; CDR3 protein: CASSLGQGAQNIQYF
clone size: .; J gene: TRBJ1-2; CDR3 length: 16; V gene: TRBV30; D gene: .; CDR3 DNA: TGTGCCTGGAGTGCGAGGACACCCGCCCCAAACTATGGCTACACCTTC; CDR3 protein: CAWSARTPAPNYGYTF
clone size: .; J gene: TRBJ2-1; CDR3 length: 15; V gene: TRBV12-3/TRBV12-4; D gene: TRBD2; CDR3 DNA: TGTGCCAGCAGTTTGGGGACTAGCGAGTACAATGAGCAGTTCTTC; CDR3 protein: CASSLGTSEYNEQFF